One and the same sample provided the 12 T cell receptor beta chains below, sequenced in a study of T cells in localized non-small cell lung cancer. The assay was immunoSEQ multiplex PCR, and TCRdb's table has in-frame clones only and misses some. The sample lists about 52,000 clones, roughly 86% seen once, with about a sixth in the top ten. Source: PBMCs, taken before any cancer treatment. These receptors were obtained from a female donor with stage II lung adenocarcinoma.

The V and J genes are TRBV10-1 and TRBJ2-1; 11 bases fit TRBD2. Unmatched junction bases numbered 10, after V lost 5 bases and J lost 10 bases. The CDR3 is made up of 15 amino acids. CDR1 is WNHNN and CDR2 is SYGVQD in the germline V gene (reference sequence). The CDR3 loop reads CASSPGSGGVREQFF. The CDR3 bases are TGCGCCAGCAGTCCGGGTAGCGGGGGGGTCCGGGAGCAGTTCTTC.

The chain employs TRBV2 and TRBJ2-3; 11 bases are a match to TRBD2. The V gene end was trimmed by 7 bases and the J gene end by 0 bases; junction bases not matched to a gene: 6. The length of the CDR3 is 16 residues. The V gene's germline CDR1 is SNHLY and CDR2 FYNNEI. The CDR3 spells CASTVLAGGSTDTQYF. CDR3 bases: TGTGCCAGCACTGTCCTAGCGGGGGGTAGCACAGATACGCAGTATTTT.

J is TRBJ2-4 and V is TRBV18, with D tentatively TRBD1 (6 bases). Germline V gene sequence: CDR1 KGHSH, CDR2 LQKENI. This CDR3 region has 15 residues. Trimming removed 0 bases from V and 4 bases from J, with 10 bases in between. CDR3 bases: TGTGCCAGCTCACCACCGGACAGCTTAAAAAACATTCAGTACTTC. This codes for CASSPPDSLKNIQYF.

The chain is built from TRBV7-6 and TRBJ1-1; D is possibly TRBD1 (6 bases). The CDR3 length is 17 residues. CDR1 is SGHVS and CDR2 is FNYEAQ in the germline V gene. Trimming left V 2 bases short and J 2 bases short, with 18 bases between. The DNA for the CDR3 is TGTGCCAGCAGCTTAAGGGGGGCCGGTTCTATTAACACTGAAGCTTTCTTT. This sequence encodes CASSLRGAGSINTEAFF.

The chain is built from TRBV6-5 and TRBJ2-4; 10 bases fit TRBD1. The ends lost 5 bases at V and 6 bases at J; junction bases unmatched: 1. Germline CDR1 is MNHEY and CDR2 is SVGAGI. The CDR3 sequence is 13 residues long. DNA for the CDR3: TGTGCCAGCAGTGACAGGGGGCGAAACATTCAGTACTTC. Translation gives CASSDRGRNIQYF.

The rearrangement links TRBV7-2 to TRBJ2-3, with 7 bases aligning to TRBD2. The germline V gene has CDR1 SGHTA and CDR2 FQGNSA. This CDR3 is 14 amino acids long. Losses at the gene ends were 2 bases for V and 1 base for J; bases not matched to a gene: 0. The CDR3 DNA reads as TGTGCCAGCAGCTTAAGCGGGGGCACAGATACGCAGTATTTT. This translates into CASSLSGGTDTQYF. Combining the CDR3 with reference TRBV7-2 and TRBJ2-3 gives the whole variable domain GAGVSQSPSNKVTEKGKDVELRCDPISGHTALYWYRQSLGQGLEFLIYFQGNSAPDKSGLPSDRFSAERTGGSVSTLTIQRTQQEDSAVYLCASSLSGGTDTQYFGPGTRLTVL.

The CDR3 DNA is TGCGCCAGCAGCTTGGGGCCCTCCGGGACAGGGACAGATACGCAGTATTTT. Translating gives CASSLGPSGTGTDTQYF. This sequence joins TRBV5-1 and TRBJ2-3; 9 bases line up with TRBD1. Germline values: CDR1 SGHRS, CDR2 YFSETQ. The CDR3 sequence is 17 residues long. Germline trimming cut 0 bases from V and 3 bases from J; bases unmatched to any gene: 8. The full variable domain, with the rest looked up from reference TRBV5-1 and TRBJ2-3, is KAGVTQTPRYLIKTRGQQVTLSCSPISGHRSVSWYQQTPGQGLQFLFEYFSETQRNKGNFPGRFSGRQFSNSRSEMNVSTLELGDSALYLCASSLGPSGTGTDTQYFGPGTRLTVL.

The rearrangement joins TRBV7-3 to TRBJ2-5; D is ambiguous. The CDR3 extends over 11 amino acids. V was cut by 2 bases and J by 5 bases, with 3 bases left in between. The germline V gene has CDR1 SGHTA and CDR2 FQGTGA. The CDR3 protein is CASSLDETQYF. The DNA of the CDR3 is TGTGCCAGCAGCTTAGATGAGACCCAGTACTTC.

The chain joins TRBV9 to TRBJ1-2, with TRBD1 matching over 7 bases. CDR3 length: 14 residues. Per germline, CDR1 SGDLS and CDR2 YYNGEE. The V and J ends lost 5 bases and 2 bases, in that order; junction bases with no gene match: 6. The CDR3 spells CASRRDRQNYGYTF. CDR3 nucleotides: TGTGCCAGCAGACGGGACAGACAAAACTATGGCTACACCTTC.

The CDR3 spells CASSPSPRGSDTQYF. Here the CDR3 DNA reads TGTGCCAGCAGCCCCTCCCCGAGGGGTTCAGATACGCAGTATTTT. The chain carries TRBV5-4 and TRBJ2-3, with D perhaps assigned TRBD1 or TRBD2 (5 bases each). This CDR3 contains 15 residues. Trimming shortened V by 4 bases and J by 4 bases, and 16 bases separated the two germline ends. Germline V lookup: CDR1 SGHNT, CDR2 YYREEE (reference sequence).

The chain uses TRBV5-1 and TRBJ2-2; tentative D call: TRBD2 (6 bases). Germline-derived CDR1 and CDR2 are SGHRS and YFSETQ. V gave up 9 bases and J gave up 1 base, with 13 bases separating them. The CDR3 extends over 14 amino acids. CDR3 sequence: CATNVEGNTGELFF. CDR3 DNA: TGCGCCACCAACGTGGAGGGGAACACCGGGGAGCTGTTTTTT.

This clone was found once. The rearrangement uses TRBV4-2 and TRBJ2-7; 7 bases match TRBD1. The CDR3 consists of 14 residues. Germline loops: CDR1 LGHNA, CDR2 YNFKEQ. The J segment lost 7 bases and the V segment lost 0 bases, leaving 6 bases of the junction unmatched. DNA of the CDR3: TGTGCCAGCAGCCAAGAGGGGAGACAGGGTGAGCAGTACTTC. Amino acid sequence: CASSQEGRQGEQYF.